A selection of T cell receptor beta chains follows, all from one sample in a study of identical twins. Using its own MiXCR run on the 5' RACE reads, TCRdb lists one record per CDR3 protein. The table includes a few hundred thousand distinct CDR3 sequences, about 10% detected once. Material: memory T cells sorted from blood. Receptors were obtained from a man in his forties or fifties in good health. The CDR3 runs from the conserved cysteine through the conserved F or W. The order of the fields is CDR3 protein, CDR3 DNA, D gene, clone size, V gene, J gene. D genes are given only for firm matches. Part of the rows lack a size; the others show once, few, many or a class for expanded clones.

CDR3 protein: CSANIPSGRAETQYF
CDR3 DNA: TGCAGTGCTAATATTCCTAGCGGGAGGGCGGAGACCCAGTACTTC
D gene: TRBD2
clone size: few
V gene: TRBV20-1
J gene: TRBJ2-5

CDR3 protein: CASKRTVQETQYF
CDR3 DNA: TGTGCCAGCAAACGGACAGTACAAGAGACCCAGTACTTC
D gene: .
clone size: few
V gene: TRBV25-1
J gene: TRBJ2-5

CDR3 protein: CASSQGDSHNEKLFF
CDR3 DNA: TGCGCCAGCAGCCAAGGAGACAGCCATAATGAAAAACTGTTTTTT
D gene: .
clone size: many
V gene: TRBV4-1
J gene: TRBJ1-4

CDR3 protein: CASSSRGVAETQYF
CDR3 DNA: TGTGCCAGCAGCTCAAGAGGAGTGGCGGAGACCCAGTACTTC
D gene: .
clone size: few
V gene: TRBV12-3/TRBV12-4
J gene: TRBJ2-5

CDR3 protein: CAISESLVNTEAFF
CDR3 DNA: TGTGCCATCAGTGAGTCTCTGGTGAACACTGAAGCTTTCTTT
D gene: .
clone size: once
V gene: TRBV10-3
J gene: TRBJ1-1

CDR3 protein: CASSMHYLRTDTQYF
CDR3 DNA: TGTGCCAGCAGCATGCACTACCTCCGCACAGATACGCAGTATTTT
D gene: .
clone size: many
V gene: TRBV7-8
J gene: TRBJ2-3

CDR3 protein: CASSVLPGVPGLVTYEQYF
CDR3 DNA: TGTGCCAGCAGCGTTCTCCCCGGGGTTCCGGGACTAGTGACCTACGAGCAGTACTTC
D gene: TRBD2
clone size: .
V gene: TRBV9
J gene: TRBJ2-7

CDR3 protein: CASSRGQGNGYTF
CDR3 DNA: TGTGCCAGCAGCAGGGGACAGGGTAATGGCTACACCTTC
D gene: TRBD1
clone size: .
V gene: TRBV7-9
J gene: TRBJ1-2

CDR3 protein: CSARHSGRAWNEQFF
CDR3 DNA: TGCAGTGCTAGACATAGCGGGAGGGCCTGGAATGAGCAGTTCTTC
D gene: TRBD2
clone size: .
V gene: TRBV20-1
J gene: TRBJ2-1

CDR3 protein: CASSISGTASTEAFF
CDR3 DNA: TGTGCCAGTAGTATATCAGGGACAGCAAGCACTGAAGCTTTCTTT
D gene: TRBD1
clone size: .
V gene: TRBV19
J gene: TRBJ1-1

CDR3 protein: CASSSPFATEAFF
CDR3 DNA: TGTGCCAGTAGCTCCCCCTTCGCCACTGAAGCTTTCTTT
D gene: .
clone size: .
V gene: TRBV19
J gene: TRBJ1-1

CDR3 protein: CSVRWGYEQYF
CDR3 DNA: TGCAGCGTTAGATGGGGCTACGAGCAGTACTTC
D gene: .
clone size: few
V gene: TRBV29-1
J gene: TRBJ2-7

CDR3 protein: CSQQKRTGSYEQYF
CDR3 DNA: TGCAGCCAACAAAAGCGGACAGGATCGTACGAGCAGTACTTC
D gene: TRBD1
clone size: .
V gene: TRBV20-1
J gene: TRBJ2-7

CDR3 protein: CATSPGQAYTDTQYF
CDR3 DNA: TGCGCCACCTCTCCAGGACAGGCCTACACAGATACGCAGTATTTT
D gene: TRBD1
clone size: .
V gene: TRBV5-1
J gene: TRBJ2-3

CDR3 protein: CASSWAATSNTEAFF
CDR3 DNA: TGTGCCAGCAGCTGGGCAGCGACATCGAACACTGAAGCTTTCTTT
D gene: .
clone size: many
V gene: TRBV12-3/TRBV12-4
J gene: TRBJ1-1

CDR3 protein: CASSPGVPDTQYF
CDR3 DNA: TGTGCCAGCAGTCCTGGGGTTCCAGATACGCAGTATTTT
D gene: .
clone size: .
V gene: TRBV6-2/TRBV6-3
J gene: TRBJ2-3

CDR3 protein: CASSMGTVVNYGYTF
CDR3 DNA: TGTGCCAGTAGTATGGGGACAGTTGTGAACTATGGCTACACCTTC
D gene: TRBD1
clone size: few
V gene: TRBV19
J gene: TRBJ1-2

CDR3 protein: CASSQDTSYNEQFF
CDR3 DNA: TGCGCCAGCAGCCAAGACACCTCATACAATGAGCAGTTCTTC
D gene: .
clone size: once
V gene: TRBV4-1
J gene: TRBJ2-1

CDR3 protein: CASSLSSSLAGDTGELFF
CDR3 DNA: TGTGCCAGCAGCTTATCCTCAAGTCTAGCGGGAGACACCGGGGAGCTGTTTTTT
D gene: TRBD2
clone size: .
V gene: TRBV11-1
J gene: TRBJ2-2

CDR3 protein: CASSIRGETQYF
CDR3 DNA: TGTGCCAGTAGTATCAGGGGAGAGACCCAGTACTTC
D gene: .
clone size: .
V gene: TRBV19
J gene: TRBJ2-5

CDR3 protein: CASSHYGQGANEKLFF
CDR3 DNA: TGTGCCAGCAGCCATTACGGACAGGGGGCTAATGAAAAACTGTTTTTT
D gene: TRBD1
clone size: many
V gene: TRBV4-2
J gene: TRBJ1-4

CDR3 protein: CASYAVSYGYTF
CDR3 DNA: TGTGCCAGTTATGCAGTCTCCTATGGCTACACCTTC
D gene: .
clone size: many
V gene: TRBV19
J gene: TRBJ1-2

CDR3 protein: CASSQDVSSYGYTF
CDR3 DNA: TGTGCCAGCAGCCAAGACGTCAGTTCCTATGGCTACACCTTC
D gene: .
clone size: many
V gene: TRBV3-1
J gene: TRBJ1-2

CDR3 protein: CASSPGLPGSEQYF
CDR3 DNA: TGTGCCAGCAGCCCGGGACTGCCAGGTTCCGAGCAGTACTTC
D gene: .
clone size: many
V gene: TRBV7-2
J gene: TRBJ2-7

CDR3 protein: CASSFAGVGQPQHF
CDR3 DNA: TGTGCCAGCAGTTTTGCGGGGGTGGGGCAGCCCCAGCATTTT
D gene: .
clone size: many
V gene: TRBV27
J gene: TRBJ1-5

CDR3 protein: CASSQDLEGGQETQYF
CDR3 DNA: TGTGCCAGCAGCCAAGATTTGGAGGGAGGCCAAGAGACCCAGTACTTC
D gene: .
clone size: few
V gene: TRBV4-2
J gene: TRBJ2-5

CDR3 protein: CSASDLLWTEAFF
CDR3 DNA: TGCAGTGCTAGCGACCTTCTTTGGACTGAAGCTTTCTTT
D gene: .
clone size: many
V gene: TRBV20-1
J gene: TRBJ1-1

CDR3 protein: CASSLPRTGGNTIYF
CDR3 DNA: TGTGCCAGCAGCTTACCTAGGACAGGAGGAAACACCATATATTTT
D gene: TRBD1
clone size: .
V gene: TRBV7-9
J gene: TRBJ1-3

CDR3 protein: CASSWLGQGVQPQHF
CDR3 DNA: TGTGCCAGCAGTTGGCTCGGACAGGGGGTTCAGCCCCAGCATTTT
D gene: TRBD1
clone size: many
V gene: TRBV28
J gene: TRBJ1-5

CDR3 protein: CASSPRTSGGAGEQFF
CDR3 DNA: TGTGCCAGCAGCCCGAGGACTAGCGGGGGGGCCGGTGAGCAGTTCTTC
D gene: TRBD2
clone size: many
V gene: TRBV7-8
J gene: TRBJ2-1

CDR3 protein: CASSPGTDYQETQYF
CDR3 DNA: TGTGCCAGCAGCCCAGGGACAGACTACCAAGAGACCCAGTACTTC
D gene: TRBD1
clone size: few
V gene: TRBV4-2
J gene: TRBJ2-5

CDR3 protein: CASSSGYTDTQYF
CDR3 DNA: TGCGCCAGCAGCTCCGGTTACACAGATACGCAGTATTTT
D gene: .
clone size: many
V gene: TRBV10-2
J gene: TRBJ2-3

CDR3 protein: CASKVGGRVDEQFF
CDR3 DNA: TGCGCCAGCAAGGTCGGCGGGAGGGTCGATGAGCAGTTCTTC
D gene: TRBD2
clone size: .
V gene: TRBV5-1
J gene: TRBJ2-1

CDR3 protein: CSARPPGVQGYTF
CDR3 DNA: TGCAGTGCTAGACCCCCAGGGGTTCAAGGCTACACCTTC
D gene: .
clone size: few
V gene: TRBV20-1
J gene: TRBJ1-2

CDR3 protein: CAMTRGLNTEAFF
CDR3 DNA: TGTGCCATGACCCGGGGATTGAACACTGAAGCTTTCTTT
D gene: .
clone size: many
V gene: TRBV10-3
J gene: TRBJ1-1

CDR3 protein: CASSAAGGFQWQETQYF
CDR3 DNA: TGTGCCAGCAGTGCTGCGGGGGGCTTTCAGTGGCAAGAGACCCAGTACTTC
D gene: TRBD2
clone size: few
V gene: TRBV7-2
J gene: TRBJ2-5

CDR3 protein: CASSLGGATNTEAFF
CDR3 DNA: TGTGCCAGCAGCTTGGGAGGCGCAACGAACACTGAAGCTTTCTTT
D gene: .
clone size: .
V gene: TRBV7-2
J gene: TRBJ1-1